Listed below are T cell receptor beta chains from one sample, sequenced in a study of response to subunit inactivated influenza vaccine. One entry per CDR3 protein results from TCRdb running MiXCR on the RT-PCR reads. This sample has 150,000 to 200,000 distinct CDR3 sequences, with about an eighth found just once. These data also formed part of another study, on T cells expressing NK-cell markers.

The sequencing here drew on CD8+ T cells sorted from PBMCs, taken 11 to 12 days after vaccination. These receptor sequences come from a man between 50 and 59 years old who received an inactivated influenza vaccine. Each CDR3 is given with its conserved first and last residue. Each record gives: CDR3 length, D gene, clone size, J gene, V gene, CDR3 DNA, CDR3 protein. D genes are given only for firm matches. The listing skips clone size in some rows; elsewhere it reads once, few, many or a size class.

13 NA few TRBJ2-1 TRBV7-9 TGTGCCAGCAGCTCGGGACTGCAGAATGAGCAGTTCTTC CASSSGLQNEQFF
17 TRBD2 few TRBJ2-3 TRBV6-5 TGTGCCAGCAGTTACCCCGGGGCTAGCGGTAGCACAGATACGCAGTATTTT CASSYPGASGSTDTQYF
12 NA NA TRBJ2-5 TRBV12-3/TRBV12-4 TGTGCCAGCAGTTGGGACAAAGAGACCCAGTACTTC CASSWDKETQYF
16 TRBD1 NA TRBJ2-1 TRBV15 TGTGCCACCAGCCCAGAGACAGGGGGTGGGAACAATGAGCAGTTCTTC CATSPETGGGNNEQFF
15 NA few TRBJ2-5 TRBV4-3 TGCGCCAGCAGCCAGGGGGCCTACCTCCAAGAGACCCAGTACTTC CASSQGAYLQETQYF
14 TRBD1 few TRBJ1-1 TRBV6-1 TGTGCCAGCACCTTACAGGGGGCCGGGACTGAAGCTTTCTTT CASTLQGAGTEAFF
14 NA few TRBJ2-3 TRBV18 TGTGCCAGCTCACCATGGACTAGCACAGATACGCAGTATTTT CASSPWTSTDTQYF
16 NA few TRBJ1-6 TRBV3-1 TGTGCCAGCAGCCAAGAAGGAGAAACAGGACGATCACCCCTCCACTTT CASSQEGETGRSPLHF
15 TRBD2 NA TRBJ2-7 TRBV5-1 TGCGCCAGCAGCTGGACTAGCGGGAGCTCGGGGGAGCAGTACTTC CASSWTSGSSGEQYF
12 TRBD1 many TRBJ2-1 TRBV29-1 TGCAGCGTTCTGACAGGGTCCAATGAGCAGTTCTTC CSVLTGSNEQFF
15 NA NA TRBJ2-7 TRBV19 TGTGCCAGTAGTCCTCACCCCCTTAGCTCCTACGAGCAGTACTTC CASSPHPLSSYEQYF
11 NA few TRBJ2-1 TRBV7-2 TGTGCCAGCACCGACTTCCGTGAGCAGTTCTTC CASTDFREQFF
18 TRBD2 few TRBJ2-7 TRBV4-3 TGCGCCAGCAGCCAACGGGGACTAGCGGGAGCGGTTCCCTACGAGCAGTACTTC CASSQRGLAGAVPYEQYF
13 NA many TRBJ1-1 TRBV15 TGTGCCACCAGCAGAACGGGGAACACTGAAGCTTTCTTT CATSRTGNTEAFF
14 NA few TRBJ2-2 TRBV10-3 TGTGCCGCCGACACTGGGGTGATCACCGGGGAGCTGTTTTTT CAADTGVITGELFF
14 TRBD1 few TRBJ2-7 TRBV5-1 TGCGCCAGCAGCCGGGACAGAACCTACTACGAGCAGTACTTC CASSRDRTYYEQYF
16 NA NA TRBJ2-5 TRBV10-3 TGTGCCATCAGTGAGTCTAAAAGGGCTCCGGAAGAGACCCAGTACTTC CAISESKRAPEETQYF
15 NA NA TRBJ2-2 TRBV15 TGTGCCACCAGCCCACGGGGGGCGGACACCGGGGAGCTGTTTTTT CATSPRGADTGELFF
20 NA few TRBJ1-3 TRBV4-3 TGCGCCAGCAGCCAAGATGACCCAATGGGGGACGACTACTCTGGAAACACCATATATTTT CASSQDDPMGDDYSGNTIYF
14 NA many TRBJ2-5 TRBV7-9 TGTGCCAGCAGCTGGCCAGCGGGTCCAGAGACCCAGTACTTC CASSWPAGPETQYF
15 NA few TRBJ2-7 TRBV9 TGTGCCAGCAGCCCCACCTCTTATAGCTCCTACGAGCAGTACTTC CASSPTSYSSYEQYF